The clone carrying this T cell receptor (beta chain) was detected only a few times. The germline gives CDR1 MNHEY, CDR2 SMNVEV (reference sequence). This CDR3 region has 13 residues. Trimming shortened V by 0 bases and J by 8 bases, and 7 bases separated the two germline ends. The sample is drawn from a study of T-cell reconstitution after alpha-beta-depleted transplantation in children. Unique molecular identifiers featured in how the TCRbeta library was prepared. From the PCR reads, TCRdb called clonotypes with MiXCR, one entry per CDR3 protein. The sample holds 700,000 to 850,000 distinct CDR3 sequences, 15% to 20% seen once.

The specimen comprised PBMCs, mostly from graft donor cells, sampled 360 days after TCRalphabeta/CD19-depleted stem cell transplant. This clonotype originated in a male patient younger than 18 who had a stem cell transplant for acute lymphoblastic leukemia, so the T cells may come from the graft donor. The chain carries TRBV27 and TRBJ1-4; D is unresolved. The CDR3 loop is CASSLSAGEKLFF. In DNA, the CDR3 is TGTGCCAGCAGTTTATCGGCGGGCGAAAAACTGTTTTTT.